This record covers a single T cell receptor beta chain. The V and J ends lost 6 bases and 7 bases, in that order; junction bases with no gene match: 4. CDR1 and CDR2 (germline): MNHEY, SVGAGI. The CDR3 contains 13 residues. The data were obtained in a study of blood T cell repertoires in COVID-19. Study information: Samples came from the United States, Italy and Spain, spanning acute and convalescent COVID-19.

Original data processing: By means of reference gene primer amplification, nucleated cell counts were estimated. Only in-frame clones appear in the TCRdb table, and some are missing; sequencing was by immunoSEQ multiplex PCR. V and J calls and clone size follow that table, whereas D and trimming were derived from the DNA. The repertoire holds around 30,000 clones, with over 60% as singletons. Material: peripheral blood. The rearrangement joins TRBV6-5 to TRBJ2-2, with 8 bases fitting TRBD1. The source is a human donor in a cohort sampled during active COVID-19. The CDR3 protein is CASSRQGIGELFF. CDR3 DNA sequence: TGTGCCAGCAGCCGACAGGGGATCGGGGAGCTGTTTTTT.